Listed here are 6 T cell receptor beta chains from one sample, sequenced in a study of control samples from healthy donors and cancer patients. Assay: immunoSEQ multiplex PCR; the TCRdb copy retains only in-frame clones and omits some. The data contain 130,000 or so clones, around 90% of them singletons. The sample taken for sequencing was blood. The receptors stem from a man between 18 and 35 years old in good health.

The chain has TRBV20-1 and TRBJ1-3, with TRBD1 as a possible D gene (5 bases). Germline V gene sequence: CDR1 DFQATT, CDR2 SNEGSKA (reference sequence). The CDR3 extends over 15 amino acids. V lost 3 bases to trimming and J lost 0 bases, with 12 bases between them. The CDR3 nucleotides read TGCAGTGCTAGTTTACAGGCGAGCTCTGGAAACACCATATATTTT. This gives the protein CSASLQASSGNTIYF.

V and J are TRBV7-9 and TRBJ1-1, with D perhaps matching TRBD1 (5 bases). The germline V gene has CDR1 SEHNR and CDR2 FQNEAQ (reference sequence). The CDR3 is made up of 15 amino acids. V shed 5 bases and J shed 4 bases, with 17 bases lying between them. The CDR3 DNA sequence: TGTGCCAGCAGCCTGGGGGATGCAGGGCTCACTGAAGCTTTCTTT. Its translation is CASSLGDAGLTEAFF.

Only one count was recorded for this clone. This sequence joins TRBV7-9 and TRBJ2-5, with TRBD1 matching over 7 bases. V was clipped by 1 base and J by 1 base; unmatched bases: 0. The CDR3 is 14 residues long. Germline V gene data show CDR1 as SEHNR and CDR2 as FQNEAQ (reference sequence). The CDR3 sequence is CASSLGQGQETQYF. CDR3 DNA: TGTGCCAGCAGCTTAGGACAGGGCCAAGAGACCCAGTACTTC.

The chain employs TRBV7-6 and TRBJ2-1; D might be TRBD2 (7 bases). CDR3 length: 15 amino acids. The V end lost 6 bases, the J end lost 7 bases, and 19 bases lay between the germline ends. Germline V gives CDR1 SGHVS, CDR2 FNYEAQ. For the CDR3, the DNA is TGTGCCAGCAGTAACCTCCGGGGGGCCGGGAATGAGCAGTTCTTC. As protein: CASSNLRGAGNEQFF.

The chain couples TRBV2 to TRBJ2-2, with 8 bases that match TRBD2. Germline values: CDR1 SNHLY, CDR2 FYNNEI. After removal of 8 bases from V and 3 bases from J, the junction contained 17 bases not matched to a gene. The CDR3 contains 18 residues. The CDR3 coding sequence is TGTGCCAGCTCGGAGGTGTTTCGCGGGGGGCCCGACACCGGGGAGCTGTTTTTT. Its translation is CASSEVFRGGPDTGELFF. Full variable domain (remainder filled in from reference TRBV2 and TRBJ2-2): EPEVTQTPSHQVTQMGQEVILRCVPISNHLYFYWYRQILGQKVEFLVSFYNNEISEKSEIFDDQFSVERPDGSNFTLKIRSTKLEDSAMYFCASSEVFRGGPDTGELFFGEGSRLTVL.

This chain uses TRBV15 with TRBJ1-4; no definite D call. V gave up 7 bases and J gave up 0 bases, with 12 bases separating them. Germline V gives CDR1 LNHNV, CDR2 YYDKDF (reference sequence). There are 15 residues in the CDR3. The DNA of the CDR3 is TGTGCCACCAACGAACAAGGCCCAACTAATGAAAAACTGTTTTTT. It yields the protein CATNEQGPTNEKLFF.